This is a list of T cell receptor beta chains from one sample in a study of blood T cell repertoires in COVID-19. This table comes from immunoSEQ multiplex PCR, and its TCRdb copy is limited to in-frame clones, with some not included. The sample carries more than 200,000 clones, around 87% recorded once. Sequencing was done on a sample of PBMCs or T cells enriched from blood (not recorded which). These receptors all come from a woman under 40 with acute COVID-19. Both conserved end residues are part of each CDR3. Each record gives: V gene, D gene, J gene, clone size, CDR3 protein, CDR3 DNA. A D gene is named only where the DNA matches it firmly. The listing skips clone size in some rows; elsewhere it reads once, few, many or a size class.

V: TRBV30; D: TRBD2; J: TRBJ2-5; size: once; CDR3: CAWGLAGRVGETQYF; DNA: TGTGCCTGGGGACTAGCGGGGAGGGTCGGGGAGACCCAGTACTTC
V: TRBV7-2; D: -; J: TRBJ1-6; size: once; CDR3: CASSQDRNNSPLHF; DNA: TGTGCCAGCAGCCAGGACAGAAACAATTCACCCCTCCACTTT
V: TRBV5-1; D: -; J: TRBJ1-2; size: -; CDR3: CASSLESGPNYGYTF; DNA: TGCGCCAGCAGCTTGGAGTCAGGGCCTAACTATGGCTACACCTTC
V: TRBV11-1; D: -; J: TRBJ1-1; size: -; CDR3: CASSPGWEGLIF; DNA: TGTGCCAGCAGCCCTGGCTGGGAGGGATTAATCTTT
V: TRBV2; D: -; J: TRBJ2-1; size: -; CDR3: CASRAGPESEQFF; DNA: TGTGCCAGCCGCGCGGGGCCCGAGTCTGAGCAGTTCTTC
V: TRBV5-1; D: TRBD1; J: TRBJ2-2; size: -; CDR3: CASSSRTGGTGELFF; DNA: TGCGCCAGCAGCTCCCGGACAGGGGGGACCGGGGAGCTGTTTTTT
V: TRBV6-1; D: -; J: TRBJ1-5; size: -; CDR3: CASSDRGGQPQHF; DNA: TGTGCCAGCAGTGACCGTGGAGGGCAGCCCCAGCATTTT
V: TRBV11-1; D: -; J: TRBJ1-1; size: -; CDR3: CASSSAGGTEAFF; DNA: TGTGCCAGCTCTAGCGCGGGGGGGACTGAAGCTTTCTTT
V: TRBV6-5; D: TRBD1; J: TRBJ1-1; size: -; CDR3: CASREPGQGTEAFF; DNA: TGTGCCAGCAGAGAGCCGGGACAGGGGACTGAAGCTTTCTTT
V: TRBV7-6; D: TRBD1; J: TRBJ2-7; size: -; CDR3: CASSTDQGAGTYEQYF; DNA: TGTGCCAGCAGCACAGACCAGGGGGCTGGAACCTACGAGCAGTACTTC
V: TRBV14; D: TRBD1; J: TRBJ2-7; size: -; CDR3: CASSRTGGNYEQYF; DNA: TGTGCCAGCAGCCGGACAGGGGGGAACTACGAGCAGTACTTC
V: TRBV2; D: -; J: TRBJ2-1; size: -; CDR3: CASSPGPYNEQFF; DNA: TGTGCCAGCAGCCCAGGCCCCTACAATGAGCAGTTCTTC
V: TRBV5-1; D: TRBD2; J: TRBJ2-3; size: -; CDR3: CASSPGASGSAWPDTQYF; DNA: TGCGCCAGCAGCCCGGGAGCTAGCGGGAGTGCATGGCCAGATACGCAGTATTTT
V: TRBV6-4; D: TRBD1; J: TRBJ2-7; size: -; CDR3: CASSLQGPNSYEQYF; DNA: TGTGCCAGCAGTCTACAGGGGCCTAACTCCTACGAGCAGTACTTC
V: TRBV7-8; D: -; J: TRBJ1-4; size: -; CDR3: CASSLATKEKLFF; DNA: TGTGCCAGCAGCTTAGCCACTAAAGAAAAACTGTTTTTT
V: TRBV21-1; D: -; J: TRBJ2-7; size: -; CDR3: CASSAYASLGTAYEQYF; DNA: TGTGCCAGCAGCGCATATGCCTCCCTGGGGACAGCTTACGAGCAGTACTTC
V: TRBV15; D: TRBD1; J: TRBJ2-2; size: -; CDR3: CATSRDRTDRAGTGELFF; DNA: TGTGCCACCAGCAGAGATCGTACTGACAGGGCCGGAACCGGGGAGCTGTTTTTT
V: TRBV4-2; D: TRBD2; J: TRBJ2-2; size: -; CDR3: CASSQGRTGPGLAVPTGELFF; DNA: TGTGCCAGCAGCCAAGGGAGGACTGGACCGGGACTAGCGGTGCCCACCGGGGAGCTGTTTTTT
V: TRBV18; D: -; J: TRBJ2-1; size: -; CDR3: CASSPERSSYNEQFF; DNA: TGTGCCAGCTCACCAGAAAGGAGCTCCTACAATGAGCAGTTCTTC
V: TRBV2; D: TRBD2; J: TRBJ2-5; size: -; CDR3: CASPAGRETQYF; DNA: TGTGCCAGCCCAGCGGGGCGAGAGACCCAGTACTTC
V: TRBV5-1; D: -; J: TRBJ1-2; size: -; CDR3: CASSYADSNYGYTF; DNA: TGCGCCAGCAGCTACGCGGACAGTAACTATGGCTACACCTTC
V: TRBV18; D: -; J: TRBJ2-5; size: once; CDR3: CASSPRQAETQYF; DNA: TGTGCCAGCTCCCCCAGACAGGCGGAGACCCAGTACTTC
V: TRBV12-3/TRBV12-4; D: -; J: TRBJ1-2; size: -; CDR3: CASSQDRTGYTF; DNA: TGTGCCAGCAGTCAAGACAGGACCGGCTACACCTTC
V: TRBV3-1/TRBV3-2; D: -; J: TRBJ2-7; size: once; CDR3: CASSQARGGSEQYF; DNA: TGTGCCAGCAGCCAAGCCAGAGGAGGGAGCGAGCAGTACTTC
V: TRBV5-1; D: TRBD2; J: TRBJ2-1; size: -; CDR3: CASSLEQGGNTNEQFF; DNA: TGCGCCAGCAGCTTGGAGCAGGGAGGGAACACCAATGAGCAGTTCTTC
V: TRBV14; D: TRBD1; J: TRBJ1-1; size: -; CDR3: CASSQFQGVENTEAFF; DNA: TGTGCCAGCAGCCAGTTCCAGGGGGTCGAGAACACTGAAGCTTTCTTT
V: TRBV5-1; D: TRBD1; J: TRBJ2-1; size: -; CDR3: CASSSGQGPNEQFF; DNA: TGCGCCAGCAGCTCGGGACAGGGTCCCAATGAGCAGTTCTTC
V: TRBV2; D: -; J: TRBJ2-7; size: -; CDR3: CASDTGDSEQYF; DNA: TGTGCCAGTGATACAGGGGACTCCGAGCAGTACTTC
V: TRBV3-1/TRBV3-2; D: -; J: TRBJ1-4; size: -; CDR3: CASSPRGSRRSEKLFF; DNA: TGTGCCAGCAGCCCGCGAGGGAGCCGCCGGAGTGAAAAACTGTTTTTT
V: TRBV7-3; D: TRBD2; J: TRBJ2-3; size: -; CDR3: CASSKSSGGTDTQYF; DNA: TGTGCCAGCAGCAAGAGTAGCGGGGGAACAGATACGCAGTATTTT
V: TRBV6-5; D: -; J: TRBJ1-2; size: -; CDR3: CASSYSARPSGYTF; DNA: TGTGCCAGCAGTTACTCTGCCAGGCCCTCTGGCTACACCTTC
V: TRBV29-1; D: -; J: TRBJ2-7; size: -; CDR3: CSVEDPVRVGEQYF; DNA: TGCAGCGTTGAAGATCCGGTCAGGGTAGGCGAGCAGTACTTC
V: TRBV11-3; D: TRBD1; J: TRBJ2-3; size: -; CDR3: CASSHRQGLTDTQYF; DNA: TGTGCCAGCAGCCACAGACAGGGGTTGACAGATACGCAGTATTTT
V: TRBV19; D: -; J: TRBJ1-5; size: -; CDR3: CASSVQQGNQPQHF; DNA: TGTGCCAGTAGTGTACAACAGGGAAATCAGCCCCAGCATTTT
V: TRBV27; D: -; J: TRBJ2-3; size: -; CDR3: CASSLSGATDTQYF; DNA: TGTGCCAGCAGTTTATCGGGGGCCACAGATACGCAGTATTTT
V: TRBV30; D: TRBD1; J: TRBJ1-6; size: -; CDR3: CAWTPGTDNSPLHF; DNA: TGTGCCTGGACCCCCGGGACAGATAATTCACCCCTCCACTTT
V: TRBV5-1; D: TRBD2; J: TRBJ2-3; size: -; CDR3: CASSLVVWRGDGDTQYF; DNA: TGCGCCAGCAGCTTGGTCGTCTGGCGGGGGGACGGGGATACGCAGTATTTT
V: TRBV4-1; D: TRBD2; J: TRBJ2-7; size: few; CDR3: CASSQEPGLAATYEQYF; DNA: TGCGCCAGCAGCCAAGAGCCGGGACTAGCGGCTACCTACGAGCAGTACTTC
V: TRBV27; D: TRBD2; J: TRBJ2-7; size: -; CDR3: CASSLFGGSGYEQYF; DNA: TGTGCCAGCAGTTTATTCGGGGGGAGCGGCTACGAGCAGTACTTC
V: TRBV27; D: -; J: TRBJ1-6; size: few; CDR3: CASRGGYNSPLHF; DNA: TGTGCCAGCAGGGGGGGTTATAATTCACCCCTCCACTTT
V: TRBV2; D: -; J: TRBJ2-2; size: once; CDR3: CASMTGRFTGELFF; DNA: TGTGCCAGCATGACGGGTCGTTTCACCGGGGAGCTGTTTTTT
V: TRBV24-1; D: -; J: TRBJ2-3; size: -; CDR3: CATSDFRGSTDTQYF; DNA: TGTGCCACCAGTGATTTTAGGGGATCCACAGATACGCAGTATTTT
V: TRBV27; D: -; J: TRBJ2-2; size: -; CDR3: CASSLIAGTNTGELFF; DNA: TGTGCCAGCAGTTTAATCGCAGGGACGAACACCGGGGAGCTGTTTTTT
V: TRBV12-5; D: -; J: TRBJ1-2; size: -; CDR3: CASGISWGYTF; DNA: TGTGCTAGTGGTATCAGTTGGGGCTACACCTTC
V: TRBV28; D: -; J: TRBJ1-1; size: -; CDR3: CASSLTRTEAFF; DNA: TGTGCCAGCAGTTTAACGAGGACTGAAGCTTTCTTT
V: TRBV18; D: TRBD2; J: TRBJ2-7; size: once; CDR3: CASSPGTKRERGSYEQYF; DNA: TGTGCCAGCTCACCCGGAACGAAGCGGGAAAGGGGATCCTACGAGCAGTACTTC